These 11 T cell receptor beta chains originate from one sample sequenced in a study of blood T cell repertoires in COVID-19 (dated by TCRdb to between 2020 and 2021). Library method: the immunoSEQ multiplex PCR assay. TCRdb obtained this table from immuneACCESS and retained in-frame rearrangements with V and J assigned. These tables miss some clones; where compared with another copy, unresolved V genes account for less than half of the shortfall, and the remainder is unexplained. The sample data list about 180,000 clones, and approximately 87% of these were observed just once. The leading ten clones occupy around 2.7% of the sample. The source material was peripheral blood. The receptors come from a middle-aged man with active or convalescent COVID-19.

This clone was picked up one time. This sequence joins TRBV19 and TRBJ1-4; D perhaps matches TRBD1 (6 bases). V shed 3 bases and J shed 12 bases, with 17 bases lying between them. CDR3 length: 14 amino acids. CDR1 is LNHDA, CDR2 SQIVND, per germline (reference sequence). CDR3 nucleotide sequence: TGTGCCAGTAGTATCAATCCAGGGGCGGCAGAACTGTTTTTT. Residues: CASSINPGAAELFF.

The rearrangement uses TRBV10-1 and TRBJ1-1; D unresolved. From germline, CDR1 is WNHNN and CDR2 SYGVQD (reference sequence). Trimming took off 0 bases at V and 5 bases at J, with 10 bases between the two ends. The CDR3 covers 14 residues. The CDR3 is CASSESVEWTEAFF. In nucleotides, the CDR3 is TGCGCCAGCAGTGAGTCGGTTGAGTGGACTGAAGCTTTCTTT.

The CDR3 DNA sequence: TGTGCCAGCGCCTTAAAGGGGGGAAACACCATATATTTT. As protein: CASALKGGNTIYF. The chain carries TRBV7-9 and TRBJ1-3; a possible D gene is TRBD1 (5 bases). The CDR3 is 13 amino acids. The germline CDR1 and CDR2 sequences are SEHNR and FQNEAQ (reference sequence). Trimming left V 8 bases short and J 4 bases short, with 12 bases between.

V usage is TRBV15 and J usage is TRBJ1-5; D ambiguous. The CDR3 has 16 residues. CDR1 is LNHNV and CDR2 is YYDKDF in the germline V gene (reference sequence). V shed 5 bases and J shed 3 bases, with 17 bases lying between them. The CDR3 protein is CATSPRPEAHNQPQHF. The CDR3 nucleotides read TGTGCCACCAGCCCCCGACCCGAGGCCCACAATCAGCCCCAGCATTTT.

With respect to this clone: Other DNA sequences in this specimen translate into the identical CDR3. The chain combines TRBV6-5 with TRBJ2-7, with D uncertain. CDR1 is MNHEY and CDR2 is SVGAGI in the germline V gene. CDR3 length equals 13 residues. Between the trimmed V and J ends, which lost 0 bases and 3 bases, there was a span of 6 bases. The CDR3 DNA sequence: TGTGCCAGCAGTTACTCGTCTAGCTACGAGCAGTACTTC. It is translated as CASSYSSSYEQYF.

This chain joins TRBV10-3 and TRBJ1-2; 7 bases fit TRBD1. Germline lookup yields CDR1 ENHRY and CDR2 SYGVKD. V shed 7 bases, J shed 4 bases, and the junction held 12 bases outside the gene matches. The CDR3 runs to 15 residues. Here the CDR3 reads CAIKIDRESTYGYTF. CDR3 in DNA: TGTGCCATCAAGATAGACAGGGAGTCCACCTATGGCTACACCTTC.

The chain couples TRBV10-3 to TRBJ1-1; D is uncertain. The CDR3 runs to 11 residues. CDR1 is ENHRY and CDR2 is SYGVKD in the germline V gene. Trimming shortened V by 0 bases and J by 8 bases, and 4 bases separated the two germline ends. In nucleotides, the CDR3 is TGTGCCATCAGTGAGTCCTTAGAAGCTTTCTTT. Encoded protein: CAISESLEAFF.

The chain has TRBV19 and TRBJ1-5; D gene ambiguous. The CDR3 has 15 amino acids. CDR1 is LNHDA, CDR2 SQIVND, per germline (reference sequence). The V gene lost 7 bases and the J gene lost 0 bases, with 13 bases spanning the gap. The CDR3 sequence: CASTRVRDSNQPQHF. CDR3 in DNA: TGTGCCAGTACTCGGGTGAGGGATAGCAATCAGCCCCAGCATTTT.

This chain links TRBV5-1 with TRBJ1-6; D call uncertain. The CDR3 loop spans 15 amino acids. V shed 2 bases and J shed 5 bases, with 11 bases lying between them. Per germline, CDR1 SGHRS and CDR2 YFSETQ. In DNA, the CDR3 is TGCGCCAGCAGCTTATCGGGTCCGGATAATTCACCCCTCCACTTT. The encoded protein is CASSLSGPDNSPLHF.

The CDR3 DNA sequence: TGTGCCAGCAGCCCTACCGTACCCGCAGATACGCAGTATTTT. This codes for CASSPTVPADTQYF. V and J are TRBV7-3 and TRBJ2-3; unclear D gene. The germline gives CDR1 SGHTA, CDR2 FQGTGA. The germline V and J ends were trimmed by 5 bases and 4 bases, with 13 bases remaining between them. There are 14 residues in the CDR3. The complete variable domain, with remaining parts taken from reference TRBV7-3 and TRBJ2-3, reads GAGVSQTPSNKVTEKGKYVELRCDPISGHTALYWYRQSLGQGPEFLIYFQGTGAADDSGLPNDRFFAVRPEGSVSTLKIQRTERGDSAVYLCASSPTVPADTQYFGPGTRLTVL.

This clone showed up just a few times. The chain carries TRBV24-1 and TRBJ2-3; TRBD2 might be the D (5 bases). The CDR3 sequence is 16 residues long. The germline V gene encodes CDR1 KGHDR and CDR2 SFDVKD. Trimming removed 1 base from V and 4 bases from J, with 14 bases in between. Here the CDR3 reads CATSDFVSGSPDTQYF. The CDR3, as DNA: TGTGCCACCAGTGATTTTGTCTCGGGGAGTCCAGATACGCAGTATTTT.